One sample yielded the 23 T cell receptor beta chains listed below, sequenced in a study of blood T cell repertoires in COVID-19. The table came from immunoSEQ multiplex PCR; TCRdb's copy has only in-frame clones and leaves some out. The sample comprises about 220,000 clones, about 80% of which are singletons, and 4.8% rests with the top ten. The sequenced sample was PBMCs or T cells enriched from blood (not recorded which). The receptors originated from a woman between 45 and 60 years old who had been exposed to COVID-19.

The rearrangement links TRBV11-1 to TRBJ2-7; 10 nucleotides line up with TRBD1. The CDR3 consists of 16 residues. Looked up from germline, CDR1 is SGHAT and CDR2 is FQDESV (reference sequence). V trimming: 5 bases; J trimming: 4 bases; junction bases outside the gene matches: 11. CDR3 coding DNA: TGTGCCAGCAGCCCACGCCCGGGACAGGGGAGGTACGAGCAGTACTTC. This encodes CASSPRPGQGRYEQYF.

This chain links TRBV4-1 with TRBJ1-6; perhaps TRBD1 as D (6 bases). Trimming pared 0 bases from V and 7 bases from J, leaving 13 bases between. Germline V gene sequence: CDR1 MGHRA, CDR2 YSYEKL. This CDR3 has 16 amino acids. CDR3 loop: CASSQDGGQGNSPLHF. The CDR3 DNA sequence: TGCGCCAGCAGCCAAGATGGGGGCCAGGGGAATTCACCCCTCCACTTT.

The chain links TRBV6-5 to TRBJ2-7; TRBD2 is a possible D gene (6 bases). The germline gives CDR1 MNHEY, CDR2 SVGAGI. The CDR3 loop spans 15 amino acids. V lost 7 bases and J 3 bases, leaving 19 bases between the germline ends. The CDR3 loop is CASTKEGSFDYEQYF. CDR3 bases: TGTGCCAGCACTAAGGAGGGGTCCTTTGACTACGAGCAGTACTTC.

This chain uses TRBV7-6 with TRBJ1-5, with D hard to call. The CDR3 contains 13 residues. V gave up 5 bases and J gave up 4 bases, with 9 bases separating them. CDR1 and CDR2 (germline): SGHVS, FNYEAQ. CDR3 in amino acids: CASSTNLNQPQHF. The CDR3, as DNA: TGTGCCAGCAGCACAAATCTTAATCAGCCCCAGCATTTT.

The chain joins TRBV6-6 to TRBJ2-7, with a tentative D call TRBD1 (6 bases). Germline CDR1 and CDR2: MNHNY and SVGAGI (reference sequence). V dropped 0 bases and J dropped 3 bases, with 15 bases sitting between them. The CDR3 has 16 residues. The CDR3 is CASSYSGSHRDYEQYF. In nucleotides, the CDR3 is TGTGCCAGCAGTTACTCTGGATCGCACAGGGACTACGAGCAGTACTTC.

This chain links TRBV14 with TRBJ2-7; tentatively, D is TRBD2 (5 bases). This CDR3 spans 14 amino acids. Trimming stripped 4 bases from V and 1 base from J, with 11 bases between. Per germline, CDR1 SGHDN and CDR2 FVKESK. The CDR3, as DNA: TGTGCCAGCAGCCTAAGAGGGTTGTCCTACGAGCAGTACTTC. As protein: CASSLRGLSYEQYF.

The chain carries TRBV7-8 and TRBJ1-4, with D perhaps matching TRBD1 (6 bases). There are 16 residues in the CDR3. CDR1 is SGHVS and CDR2 is FQNEAQ in the germline V gene. V lost 1 base and J lost 2, with 11 bases in between. The CDR3 is CASSLGGQGTNEKLFF. The CDR3 nucleotides read TGTGCCAGCAGCTTAGGGGGGCAAGGGACTAATGAAAAACTGTTTTTT.

V and J are TRBV7-2 and TRBJ2-3, with D hard to call. Germline V CDR1 and CDR2: SGHTA, FQGNSA. The CDR3 extends over 14 amino acids. With 2 bases removed from V and 2 bases from J, the gap between germline ends came to 8 bases. The CDR3 protein is CASSLRVTTDTQYF. The DNA of the CDR3 is TGTGCCAGCAGCTTACGGGTGACCACAGATACGCAGTATTTT.

The chain has TRBV6-6 and TRBJ1-1; 9 nucleotides match TRBD1. Germline CDR1 MNHNY, CDR2 SVGAGI (reference sequence). This CDR3 is built from 15 residues. Trimming removed 5 bases from V and 1 base from J; junction bases left unmatched: 5. The CDR3 coding sequence is TGTGCCAGCAGTCTCAAGGGACAGGGGAACACTGAAGCTTTCTTT. Translating gives CASSLKGQGNTEAFF.

This rearrangement joins TRBV7-2 to TRBJ2-5; TRBD1 matches 7 bases. CDR3 size: 16 residues. V lost 4 bases, J lost 4 bases, and 12 bases stayed unmatched. Per the germline V gene, CDR1 is SGHTA and CDR2 is FQGNSA. This chain's CDR3 is CASSSPKTGSVETQYF. The CDR3 DNA is TGTGCCAGCAGCTCGCCCAAGACAGGGTCGGTAGAGACCCAGTACTTC.

The chain has TRBV19 and TRBJ1-1; no clear D. Trimming shortened V by 5 bases and J by 3 bases, and 19 bases separated the two germline ends. The germline gives CDR1 LNHDA, CDR2 SQIVND (reference sequence). The CDR3 consists of 16 residues. The CDR3 DNA is TGTGCCAGTAGTGAAGGAGGGTCGCGAGTGGACACTGAAGCTTTCTTT. Protein product: CASSEGGSRVDTEAFF.

This sequence joins TRBV5-1 and TRBJ2-5, with TRBD1 identical over 7 bases. The junction had 12 bases not matched to a gene; V was cut back by 7 bases and J by 6 bases. Germline CDR1 is SGHRS and CDR2 is YFSETQ. This CDR3 contains 14 residues. The DNA for the CDR3 is TGCGCCAGCGGAGACAGGGCAGGGGAAAAGACCCAGTACTTC. Translated: CASGDRAGEKTQYF.

The chain couples TRBV10-3 to TRBJ2-2; D possibly corresponds to TRBD1 (6 bases). Looked up from germline, CDR1 is ENHRY and CDR2 is SYGVKD. The germline V and J ends were trimmed by 6 bases and 5 bases, with 10 bases remaining between them. This CDR3 is 13 amino acids long. The CDR3 spells CAIRGATTGELFF. The CDR3 DNA reads TGTGCCATCAGGGGGGCGACGACCGGGGAGCTGTTTTTT.

The chain links TRBV7-2 to TRBJ2-1; TRBD2 agrees at 12 bases. Looked up from germline, CDR1 is SGHTA and CDR2 is FQGNSA. The CDR3 length is 15 residues. V lost 5 bases and J lost 8; bases outside the gene matches: 7. CDR3 in amino acids: CASSNRLAGEDEQFF. CDR3 bases: TGTGCCAGCAGCAACCGACTAGCGGGGGAGGATGAGCAGTTCTTC.

The rearrangement joins TRBV7-9 to TRBJ2-7; D may be TRBD1 (6 bases). CDR3 length: 13 amino acids. Germline values: CDR1 SEHNR, CDR2 FQNEAQ (reference sequence). V was trimmed by 0 bases and J by 6 bases, leaving 9 bases between them. The CDR3 DNA follows: TGTGCCAGCAGCTTAGCGGGACAAAGCGAGCAGTACTTC. Amino acid sequence: CASSLAGQSEQYF. Looking up the rest from reference TRBV7-9 and TRBJ2-7 gives the full variable domain: DTGVSQNPRHKITKRGQNVTFRCDPISEHNRLYWYRQTLGQGPEFLTYFQNEAQLEKSRLLSDRFSAERPKGSFSTLEIQRTEQGDSAMYLCASSLAGQSEQYFGPGTRLTVT.

V and J are TRBV2 and TRBJ1-5, with TRBD1 identical over 9 bases. CDR3 size: 13 residues. Germline CDR1 SNHLY, CDR2 FYNNEI. J was trimmed by 5 bases and V by 6 bases; bases with no gene match: 2. The CDR3 nucleotides read TGTGCCAGCAGACGGACAGGGGATCAGCCCCAGCATTTT. Its protein product is CASRRTGDQPQHF.

The gene calls are TRBV7-9 and TRBJ2-5, with D maybe TRBD2 (5 bases). The V gene lost 4 bases and the J gene lost 5 bases, with 14 bases spanning the gap. Germline lookup yields CDR1 SEHNR and CDR2 FQNEAQ (reference sequence). The CDR3 covers 14 residues. In DNA form, the CDR3 reads TGTGCCAGCAGCTCCCCCGGCGGGTTGGAGACCCAGTACTTC. Its protein is CASSSPGGLETQYF.

A remark on this clone: Other DNA sequences in this specimen translate into the identical CDR3. This chain links TRBV29-1 with TRBJ1-1; unclear D gene. Germline V gene lookup returns CDR1 SQVTM and CDR2 ANQGSEA. The CDR3 length is 12 residues. V dropped 6 bases and J dropped 1 base, with 9 bases sitting between them. The CDR3 loop reads CSVEGGNTEAFF. The CDR3 region has the DNA TGCAGCGTCGAGGGCGGGAACACTGAAGCTTTCTTT.

The chain uses TRBV7-9 and TRBJ2-1; 8 bases align to TRBD2. This CDR3 is built from 16 residues. Germline-derived CDR1 and CDR2 are SEHNR and FQNEAQ (reference sequence). V was pared by 4 bases and J by 9 bases, with 14 bases of the junction left unmatched. This chain's CDR3 is CASSSRRGAGVLEQFF. The CDR3 DNA follows: TGTGCCAGCAGCTCAAGGAGAGGAGCGGGGGTTCTTGAGCAGTTCTTC.

The chain combines TRBV28 with TRBJ2-5, with TRBD2 matching over 14 bases. From germline, CDR1 is MDHEN and CDR2 SYDVKM. The CDR3 totals 15 residues. V lost 6 bases, J lost 4 bases, and 4 bases stayed unmatched. Written as DNA, the CDR3 is TGTGCCAGCAGGGGGACTAGCGGGGGCGGAGAGACCCAGTACTTC. Translated, it gives CASRGTSGGGETQYF.

The chain joins TRBV30 to TRBJ2-7, with TRBD1 as a possible D gene (6 bases). The germline V gene has CDR1 GTSNPN and CDR2 SVGIG (reference sequence). V was trimmed by 5 bases and J by 0 bases, leaving 8 bases between them. This CDR3 is 12 amino acids long. The CDR3 region has the DNA TGTGCCTGGCAGGGGACCTCCTACGAGCAGTACTTC. Amino acid sequence: CAWQGTSYEQYF.

This clone is a singleton in its sample. This chain joins TRBV6-1 and TRBJ1-4; TRBD1 agrees at 8 bases. This CDR3 spans 17 amino acids. Germline CDR1 is MNHNS and CDR2 is SASEGT. The ends lost 2 bases at V and 5 bases at J; junction bases unmatched: 10. In DNA form, the CDR3 reads TGTGCCAGCAGTGAATCAGGCAGGGGGCTTAGGAATGAAAAACTGTTTTTT. Amino acid sequence: CASSESGRGLRNEKLFF.

Worth noting for this clone: In the same sample, other DNA sequences code for this CDR3. This rearrangement joins TRBV28 to TRBJ1-1; D may be TRBD1 (5 bases). Trimming cost V 3 bases and J 11 bases, with 10 bases left between them. Per the germline V gene, CDR1 is MDHEN and CDR2 is SYDVKM. The CDR3 loop spans 11 amino acids. The CDR3, as DNA: TGTGCCAGCAGTTTCTTGGGGGGGGCTTTCTTT. It is translated as CASSFLGGAFF.